This T cell receptor beta chain came from a study of Graves' ophthalmopathy and Graves' hyperthyroidism. The study, taken as a whole, reports: From stable hyperthyroidism, ophthalmopathy was separated by a 13-signature model with 85% to 90% sensitivity and 80% to 82% specificity. Ophthalmopathy progression cases were predicted by the model with roughly 64% sensitivity and more than 72% specificity.

Amplification of TCR beta CDR3 regions used RNA transcripts. First-round RT-PCR used HTBI primers; second-round multiplex PCR followed. Using its own MiXCR run on the multiplex PCR reads, TCRdb lists one record per CDR3 protein. Here the sample spans about 600,000 distinct CDR3 sequences, about 35% being singletons. Comments on this clonotype: Its antigen is as yet unknown.

Sample: peripheral blood or thyroid tissue (not recorded which). This receptor was obtained from an adult man with Graves' hyperthyroidism.

CDR3 coding DNA: TGTGCCAGCAGACCGGGACTAGCGGGAGCGAAAAACACCGGGGAGCTGTTTTTT. The encoded protein is CASRPGLAGAKNTGELFF. The V call is TRBV7-9, the J call TRBJ2-2, with 14 bases fitting TRBD2. J was trimmed by 2 bases and V by 6 bases; bases with no gene match: 8. Germline CDR1 is SEHNR and CDR2 is FQNEAQ (reference sequence). The CDR3 has 18 residues.